This is a list of T cell receptor beta chains from one sample in a study of OX40 agonist ivuxolimab in advanced cancers. Some clones are missing from TCRdb's copy, which holds only in-frame ones; the method was immunoSEQ multiplex PCR. The sample lists approximately 66,000 clones, approximately 90% occurring once. Here the sequenced sample was CD4+ or CD8+ T cells sorted from blood, taken in a trial of the OX40 agonist ivuxolimab. These receptors came from an adult with an advanced solid tumor such as melanoma, head and neck, liver or kidney cancer. Each CDR3 is given with its conserved first and last residue. Each record gives: J gene, V gene, CDR3 protein.

J gene: TRBJ1-2; V gene: TRBV19; CDR3 protein: CASSQGTGGLGFYGYTF
J gene: TRBJ1-1; V gene: TRBV5-1; CDR3 protein: CASSLWVPGQGDTEAFF
J gene: TRBJ2-7; V gene: TRBV10-3; CDR3 protein: CAISLGTSYEQYF
J gene: TRBJ1-5; V gene: TRBV2; CDR3 protein: CAIGGTDNQPQHF
J gene: TRBJ2-5; V gene: TRBV7-6; CDR3 protein: CASSPLAVYQETQYF
J gene: TRBJ2-1; V gene: TRBV19; CDR3 protein: CASSIDPDRYNEQFF
J gene: TRBJ1-1; V gene: TRBV6-6; CDR3 protein: CAIGGASATEAFF
J gene: TRBJ1-1; V gene: TRBV7-8; CDR3 protein: CASSTGRDTEAFF
J gene: TRBJ2-5; V gene: TRBV7-3; CDR3 protein: CASSLNGGGGTQYF
J gene: TRBJ1-5; V gene: TRBV21-1; CDR3 protein: CASSKAGGYNQPQHF
J gene: TRBJ1-1; V gene: TRBV28; CDR3 protein: CASRRTITEAFF
J gene: TRBJ1-5; V gene: TRBV19; CDR3 protein: CASMGGTGAFYSNQPQHF
J gene: TRBJ1-1; V gene: TRBV5-6; CDR3 protein: CASRPTGAKNTEAFF
J gene: TRBJ1-1; V gene: TRBV6-5; CDR3 protein: CASSYGGQGNTEAFF
J gene: TRBJ1-1; V gene: TRBV6-1; CDR3 protein: CATAEDTEAFF
J gene: TRBJ1-3; V gene: TRBV7-2; CDR3 protein: CASSLVWNTIYF
J gene: TRBJ1-2; V gene: TRBV6-6; CDR3 protein: CASKQGNYGYTF
J gene: TRBJ1-1; V gene: TRBV19; CDR3 protein: CASSLNVVSEAFF
J gene: TRBJ2-1; V gene: TRBV18; CDR3 protein: CASSPPSYNEQFF
J gene: TRBJ1-1; V gene: TRBV10-2; CDR3 protein: CASRQSLYRGTRAEAFF
J gene: TRBJ2-1; V gene: TRBV9; CDR3 protein: CASSVTSYNEQFF
J gene: TRBJ1-5; V gene: TRBV5-4; CDR3 protein: CASSLGGTGNQPQHF
J gene: TRBJ2-7; V gene: TRBV25-1; CDR3 protein: CASSEFTGVGAGYEQYF
J gene: TRBJ2-7; V gene: TRBV7-9; CDR3 protein: CASSPANPGEQYF
J gene: TRBJ1-2; V gene: TRBV18; CDR3 protein: CASSPTRQVGPYGYTF
J gene: TRBJ2-1; V gene: TRBV25-1; CDR3 protein: CASSAATGRTSEQFF
J gene: TRBJ2-7; V gene: TRBV5-6; CDR3 protein: CASSLRYRSSYEQYF
J gene: TRBJ1-5; V gene: TRBV30; CDR3 protein: CAWKEGTGDQPQHF
J gene: TRBJ1-6; V gene: TRBV5-1; CDR3 protein: CASSLGGQGDSPLHF
J gene: TRBJ1-5; V gene: TRBV6-1; CDR3 protein: CASSNQGNQPQHF
J gene: TRBJ2-7; V gene: TRBV2; CDR3 protein: CASSDWDRLFWEQYF
J gene: TRBJ1-1; V gene: TRBV5-5; CDR3 protein: CASSLEGSGNTEAFF
J gene: TRBJ1-3; V gene: TRBV6-5; CDR3 protein: CASSRTGAGNTIYF
J gene: TRBJ2-1; V gene: TRBV5-5; CDR3 protein: CASRYRTGYNEQFF
J gene: TRBJ1-1; V gene: TRBV18; CDR3 protein: CASSPARQAESTEAFF
J gene: TRBJ1-4; V gene: TRBV6-1; CDR3 protein: CASSFRQGDEKLFF
J gene: TRBJ2-5; V gene: TRBV5-1; CDR3 protein: CASSLWEKETQYF
J gene: TRBJ2-2; V gene: TRBV6-6; CDR3 protein: CASSYLREAGELFF
J gene: TRBJ2-3; V gene: TRBV18; CDR3 protein: CASSPWGQATDTQYF
J gene: TRBJ2-2; V gene: TRBV9; CDR3 protein: CASSVVTGADTGELFF
J gene: TRBJ2-7; V gene: TRBV5-4; CDR3 protein: CASMGQNSYEQYF